The 18 T cell receptor beta chains in this list originate from one sample, sequenced in a study of graft-versus-host responses after intestinal transplantation. These receptors' antigens are unknown. Here immunoSEQ multiplex PCR was the method, and the copy in TCRdb shows in-frame clones only, minus some. The sample lists about 120,000 clones, about 93% seen once, with around 0.12% in the top ten. The sample consisted of unstimulated CD4+ T cells sorted from spleen or lymph node cells, taken before intestinal transplant. These receptors were taken from a human donor who received an intestinal transplant.

This chain connects TRBV15 to TRBJ1-5; TRBD1 aligns across 8 bases. Unmatched junction bases numbered 12, after V lost 5 bases and J lost 6 bases. Germline-derived CDR1 and CDR2 are LNHNV and YYDKDF (reference sequence). The CDR3 has 16 residues. In DNA, the CDR3 is TGTGCCACCAGCCTTACTAGGGGGCAGGGGGCTCAGCCCCAGCATTTT. Its protein product is CATSLTRGQGAQPQHF.

The rearrangement joins TRBV10-3 to TRBJ1-1; D is undetermined. The CDR3 spans 13 residues. V was clipped by 6 bases and J by 3 bases, with 11 bases between them. The germline gives CDR1 ENHRY, CDR2 SYGVKD. As DNA, the CDR3 is TGTGCCATCAGCGCAAGGTCGGACACTGAAGCTTTCTTT. Its protein is CAISARSDTEAFF.

The chain carries TRBV10-3 and TRBJ2-7, with D perhaps TRBD2 (6 bases). The CDR3 loop spans 16 amino acids. CDR1 and CDR2 from the germline V gene are ENHRY and SYGVKD. The ends were cut back, 3 bases at V and 4 bases at J, with 19 bases in the middle. The CDR3 DNA follows: TGTGCCATCAGTGATACCGGACGGGAGTGGTGGTACGAGCAGTACTTC. It yields the protein CAISDTGREWWYEQYF.

The chain recombines TRBV11-2 with TRBJ2-5; D uncertain. V lost 3 bases and J 1 base, leaving 12 bases between the germline ends. The CDR3 is 15 residues long. Germline values: CDR1 SGHAT, CDR2 FQNNGV. The CDR3 loop is CASSFLTRTQETQYF. The CDR3 DNA reads TGTGCCAGCAGCTTTTTGACACGGACCCAAGAGACCCAGTACTTC. The full variable domain, completed using reference TRBV11-2 and TRBJ2-5, is EAGVAQSPRYKIIEKRQSVAFWCNPISGHATLYWYQQILGQGPKLLIQFQNNGVVDDSQLPKDRFSAERLKGVDSTLKIQPAKLEDSAVYLCASSFLTRTQETQYFGPGTRLLVL.

The chain has TRBV5-1 and TRBJ2-1, with 14 bases matching TRBD2. The CDR3 length is 20 residues. Trimming cost V 4 bases and J 7 bases; bases outside gene matches: 19. The germline gives CDR1 SGHRS, CDR2 YFSETQ. CDR3 nucleotides: TGCGCCAGCAGCCAGCCAGCCGGGACTAGCGGGAGAAGGTTATGGAATGAGCAGTTCTTC. Amino acid sequence: CASSQPAGTSGRRLWNEQFF. Based on the CDR3 plus reference TRBV5-1 and TRBJ2-1, the full variable domain is KAGVTQTPRYLIKTRGQQVTLSCSPISGHRSVSWYQQTPGQGLQFLFEYFSETQRNKGNFPGRFSGRQFSNSRSEMNVSTLELGDSALYLCASSQPAGTSGRRLWNEQFFGPGTRLTVL.

This chain connects TRBV6-1 to TRBJ2-7, with 13 bases that match TRBD2. The CDR3 is 13 amino acids. Trimming took 10 bases from V and 3 from J; bases not matched to a gene: 3. Germline CDR1 is MNHNS and CDR2 is SASEGT. The CDR3 sequence is CAIRLAGGYEQYF. The CDR3 coding sequence is TGTGCCATCCGACTAGCGGGAGGCTACGAGCAGTACTTC.

The genes are TRBV29-1 and TRBJ1-1; D remains ambiguous. The length of the CDR3 is 11 residues. The germline gives CDR1 SQVTM, CDR2 ANQGSEA. Trimming left V 3 bases short and J 4 bases short, with 6 bases between. The CDR3 protein is CSVDRFTEAFF. As DNA, the CDR3 is TGCAGCGTTGACCGATTCACTGAAGCTTTCTTT.

This chain links TRBV25-1 with TRBJ2-3, with 7 bases lining up with TRBD2. V trimming: 2 bases; J trimming: 4 bases; junction bases outside the gene matches: 3. In germline, CDR1 is MGHDK, CDR2 SYGVNS. The CDR3 totals 14 residues. CDR3: CASSESGDADTQYF. CDR3 in DNA: TGTGCCAGCAGTGAAAGCGGGGATGCAGATACGCAGTATTTT. Full variable domain (rest looked up from reference TRBV25-1 and TRBJ2-3): EADIYQTPRYLVIGTGKKITLECSQTMGHDKMYWYQQDPGMELHLIHYSYGVNSTEKGDLSSESTVSRIRTEHFPLTLESARPSHTSQYLCASSESGDADTQYFGPGTRLTVL.

This clone was observed a single time. The chain links TRBV5-6 to TRBJ1-1; no definite D call. This CDR3 comprises 11 residues. Trimming pared 3 bases from V and 7 bases from J, leaving 7 bases between. Germline CDR1 reads SGHDT; CDR2 reads YYEEEE. In DNA, the CDR3 is TGTGCCAGCAGCTGGCAAAATGAAGCTTTCTTT. It encodes CASSWQNEAFF.

The gene calls are TRBV5-1 and TRBJ1-1; D is unresolved. The germline CDR1 and CDR2 sequences are SGHRS and YFSETQ. The CDR3 contains 15 residues. V was shortened by 0 bases and J by 1 base, with 10 bases between the two germline ends. The CDR3 region has the DNA TGCGCCAGCAGCTTGGCATTCGCCAGGAACACTGAAGCTTTCTTT. As protein: CASSLAFARNTEAFF.

The chain couples TRBV20-1 to TRBJ2-3; no clear D. Between the trimmed V and J ends, which lost 2 bases and 5 bases, there was a span of 5 bases. The germline V gene encodes CDR1 DFQATT and CDR2 SNEGSKA (reference sequence). The CDR3 consists of 11 residues. The CDR3 is CSARFVDTQYF. CDR3 coding DNA: TGCAGTGCTAGATTTGTAGATACGCAGTATTTT.

This chain links TRBV11-3 with TRBJ2-1, with 7 positions matching TRBD1. The length of the CDR3 is 16 residues. The V gene's germline CDR1 is SGHNT and CDR2 YENEEA. The trim removed 5 bases at V and 9 bases at J, leaving 16 bases unmatched. The CDR3 spells CASSEGDSGRPLEQFF. For the CDR3, the DNA is TGTGCCAGCAGCGAAGGGGACAGCGGTCGCCCCCTTGAGCAGTTCTTC.

Notes on this clone: At the DNA level, this CDR3 is encoded by other sequences in the same sample as well. The chain combines TRBV9 with TRBJ2-5; 11 positions agree with TRBD2. The J segment lost 5 bases and the V segment lost 0 bases, leaving 3 bases of the junction unmatched. Germline V lookup: CDR1 SGDLS, CDR2 YYNGEE. The CDR3 has 15 amino acids. Here the CDR3 DNA reads TGTGCCAGCAGCGTAGGACTAGCGGGATTGGAGACCCAGTACTTC. It yields the protein CASSVGLAGLETQYF.

The V gene is TRBV18, the J gene TRBJ1-2; 11 bases align to TRBD1. The CDR3 spans 16 residues. J lost 3 bases, V lost 3 bases, and 6 bases had no gene match. Germline V CDR1 and CDR2: KGHSH, LQKENI. The CDR3 loop reads CASSPDRGRGDYGYTF. CDR3 coding DNA: TGTGCCAGCTCACCGGACAGGGGGCGGGGTGACTATGGCTACACCTTC.

The J gene is TRBJ2-6, the V gene TRBV11-2; either TRBD1 or TRBD2 may supply D (5 bases each). V was cut by 4 bases and J by 4 bases, with 11 bases left in between. CDR1 and CDR2 from the germline V gene are SGHAT and FQNNGV. The CDR3 totals 15 residues. CDR3 protein: CASSSGPPGANVLTF. Here the CDR3 DNA reads TGTGCCAGCAGCTCGGGACCCCCGGGGGCCAACGTCCTGACTTTC.

A remark on this clone: The germline gene is not matched at one end of the junction; a read error may be the cause. The rearrangement links TRBV5-6 to TRBJ1-4, with a tentative D call TRBD1 (5 bases). This CDR3 has 12 residues. Germline values: CDR1 SGHDT, CDR2 YYEEEE. The CDR3 region is CASFGGGLYPAF. The CDR3 DNA is TGTGCCTCCTTTGGGGGTGGACTTTATCCCGCCTTT.

The chain couples TRBV6-1 to TRBJ2-1; 8 bases are a match to TRBD2. CDR1 and CDR2 (germline): MNHNS, SASEGT. After removal of 10 bases from V and 2 bases from J, the junction contained 10 bases not matched to a gene. The CDR3 sequence is 15 residues long. This CDR3 reads CATNPAGGAYNEQFF. CDR3 nucleotide sequence: TGTGCCACCAATCCCGCCGGGGGGGCCTACAATGAGCAGTTCTTC.

CDR3 DNA sequence: TGTGCCAGCAGCTTAATGGGGGCCGCAGGGTACACCTTC. This gives the protein CASSLMGAAGYTF. The V call is TRBV7-6, the J call TRBJ1-2; tentatively, D is TRBD1 (6 bases). The CDR3 consists of 13 residues. CDR1 is SGHVS, CDR2 FNYEAQ, per germline. Trimming pared 2 bases from V and 11 bases from J, leaving 15 bases between. Full variable domain (missing parts from reference TRBV7-6 and TRBJ1-2): GAGVSQSPRYKVTKRGQDVALRCDPISGHVSLYWYRQALGQGPEFLTYFNYEAQQDKSGLPNDRFSAERPEGSISTLTIQRTEQRDSAMYRCASSLMGAAGYTFGSGTRLTVV.